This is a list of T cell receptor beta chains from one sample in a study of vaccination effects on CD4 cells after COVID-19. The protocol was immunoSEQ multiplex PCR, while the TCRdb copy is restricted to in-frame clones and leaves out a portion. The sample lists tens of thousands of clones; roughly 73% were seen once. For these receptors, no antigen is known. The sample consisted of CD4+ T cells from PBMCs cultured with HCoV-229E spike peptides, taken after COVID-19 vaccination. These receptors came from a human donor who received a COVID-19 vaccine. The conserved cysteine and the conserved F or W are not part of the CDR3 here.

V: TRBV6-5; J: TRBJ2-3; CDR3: ASSLQGGGDTQY
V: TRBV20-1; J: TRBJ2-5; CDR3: SAGLETQY
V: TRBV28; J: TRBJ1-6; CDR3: ASSLPDRLNSPLH
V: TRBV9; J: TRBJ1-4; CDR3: ASSVGLPGAANEKLF
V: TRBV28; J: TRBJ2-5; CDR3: ASSWGAGTQY
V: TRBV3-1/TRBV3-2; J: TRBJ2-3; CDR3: ASSQVGADTQY
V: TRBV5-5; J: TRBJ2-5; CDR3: ASSRGTFGETQY
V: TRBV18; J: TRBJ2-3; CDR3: ASSPRVGASTDTQY
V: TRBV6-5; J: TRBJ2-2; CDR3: AISSDRLTNGELF
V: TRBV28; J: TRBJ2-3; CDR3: ASSQAAGYTQY
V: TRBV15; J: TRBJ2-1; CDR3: ATSGLYAGGNEQF
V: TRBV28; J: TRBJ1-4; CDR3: ASSLGRTRNEKLF
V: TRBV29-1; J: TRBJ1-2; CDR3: SVGNRGRFYGYT
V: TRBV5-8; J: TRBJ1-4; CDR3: ASSLSTGTDNEKLF
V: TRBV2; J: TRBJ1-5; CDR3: AGHRDSNQPQH
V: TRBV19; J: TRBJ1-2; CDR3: ASSTPLGAYGYT
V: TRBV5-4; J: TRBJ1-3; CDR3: ASSFRSGNTIY
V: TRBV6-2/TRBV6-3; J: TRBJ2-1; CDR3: ASRPPGQRQNNEQF
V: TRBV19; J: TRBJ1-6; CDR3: ASSTWTDGSPLH
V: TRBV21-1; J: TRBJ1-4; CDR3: ASSKKPAPATNEKLF
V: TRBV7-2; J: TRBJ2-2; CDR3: ASSLVLASNTGELF
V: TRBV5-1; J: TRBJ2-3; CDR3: ASSLGGTGGTDTQY
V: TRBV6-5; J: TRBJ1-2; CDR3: ASTLGRGLGGYT
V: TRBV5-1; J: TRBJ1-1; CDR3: ASSSLTGGRSMNTEAF
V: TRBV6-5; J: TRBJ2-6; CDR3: ASSYVSGANVLT
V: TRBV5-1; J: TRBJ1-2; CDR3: ASTWGQTGASYGYT
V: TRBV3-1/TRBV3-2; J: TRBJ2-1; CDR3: ASSLGTGESEQF
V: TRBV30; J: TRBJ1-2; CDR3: AWRRKSPRVPGYT